These 15 T cell receptor beta chains were sequenced from one sample in a study of T cell responses to AZD1222 COVID-19 vaccine. Generated by immunoSEQ multiplex PCR, the TCRdb table keeps only in-frame clones and is missing some. The sample has more than 100,000 clones, around nine tenths seen once. The specimen was peripheral blood, collected on day 0 of AZD1222 vaccination. These receptors all come from an adult in good health.

The chain carries TRBV7-2 and TRBJ2-4, with D possibly being TRBD1 (6 bases). This CDR3 has 17 residues. The germline V and J ends were trimmed by 3 bases and 0 bases, with 15 bases remaining between them. Germline lookup yields CDR1 SGHTA and CDR2 FQGNSA. DNA of the CDR3: TGTGCCAGCAGCTTGGACAGTTCTCCAGTAGCCAAAAACATTCAGTACTTC. Translation: CASSLDSSPVAKNIQYF.

The CDR3 sequence is CASSSVGTETQYF. In DNA, the CDR3 is TGTGCCAGCAGTTCGGTAGGGACCGAGACCCAGTACTTC. The rearrangement links TRBV28 to TRBJ2-5; D could derive from TRBD1 or TRBD2 (5 bases each). Germline CDR1 is MDHEN and CDR2 is SYDVKM. CDR3 length equals 13 residues. V lost 4 bases, J lost 5 bases, and 11 bases lay in between.

V is TRBV5-4 and J is TRBJ1-2, with D unclear. V lost 4 bases and J 4 bases, leaving 14 bases between the germline ends. The CDR3 loop spans 14 amino acids. Per germline, CDR1 SGHNT and CDR2 YYREEE (reference sequence). CDR3 protein: CASSPDSRGYGYTF. For the CDR3, the DNA is TGTGCCAGCAGCCCGGACTCTCGGGGCTATGGCTACACCTTC.

CDR3 DNA: TGCGCCAGCAGCTTGGTTGGGGGAAAGAGCACTGAAGCTTTCTTT. Translation: CASSLVGGKSTEAFF. The genes are TRBV5-1 and TRBJ1-1; tentatively, D is TRBD1 (5 bases). Germline CDR1 and CDR2: SGHRS and YFSETQ. The CDR3 spans 15 residues. V lost 0 bases and J lost 4, with 13 bases in between. Using reference TRBV5-1 and TRBJ1-1 for the parts outside the CDR3, the full variable domain is KAGVTQTPRYLIKTRGQQVTLSCSPISGHRSVSWYQQTPGQGLQFLFEYFSETQRNKGNFPGRFSGRQFSNSRSEMNVSTLELGDSALYLCASSLVGGKSTEAFFGQGTRLTVV.

The chain carries TRBV5-1 and TRBJ2-7, with D uncertain. V was pared by 0 bases and J by 6 bases, with 13 bases between. The CDR3 has 14 amino acids. Germline CDR1 reads SGHRS; CDR2 reads YFSETQ. In nucleotides, the CDR3 is TGCGCCAGCAGCTTGGATGATCCCACTCTCGAGCAGTACTTC. Translation gives CASSLDDPTLEQYF.

This chain joins TRBV3-1 (or the pseudogene TRBV3-2) and TRBJ1-4; D gene ambiguous. The V gene lost 1 base and the J gene lost 8 bases, with 5 bases spanning the gap. The CDR3 has 12 amino acids. Germline V lookup: CDR1 LGHDT, CDR2 YNNKEL (reference sequence). The CDR3, as DNA: TGTGCCAGCAGCCAAGTCCGAGAAAAACTGTTTTTT. It specifies CASSQVREKLFF.

The J gene is TRBJ1-1, the V gene TRBV7-2; 12 bases are shared with TRBD1. CDR1 and CDR2 from the germline V gene are SGHTA and FQGNSA. This CDR3 has 16 residues. Trimming cost V 4 bases and J 9 bases; bases outside gene matches: 12. The CDR3 loop reads CASSSRPTGTGGKAFF. The CDR3 nucleotides are TGTGCCAGCAGCTCAAGACCTACCGGGACAGGGGGCAAAGCTTTCTTT.

This rearrangement joins TRBV7-6 to TRBJ1-3, with TRBD1 matching 7 bases. V was pared by 3 bases and J by 1 base, with 6 bases of the junction left unmatched. The germline gives CDR1 SGHVS, CDR2 FNYEAQ. The CDR3 runs 16 residues. CDR3 amino acids: CASSFRQGDSGNTIYF. As DNA, the CDR3 is TGTGCCAGCAGCTTTCGACAGGGTGATTCTGGAAACACCATATATTTT. Using reference TRBV7-6 and TRBJ1-3 for the parts outside the CDR3, the full variable domain is GAGVSQSPRYKVTKRGQDVALRCDPISGHVSLYWYRQALGQGPEFLTYFNYEAQQDKSGLPNDRFSAERPEGSISTLTIQRTEQRDSAMYRCASSFRQGDSGNTIYFGEGSWLTVV.

The chain joins TRBV7-8 to TRBJ1-1, with D possibly being TRBD1 (5 bases). The CDR3 is 15 residues long. Germline V gene data show CDR1 as SGHVS and CDR2 as FQNEAQ. V lost 1 base, J lost 1 base, and 10 bases lay in between. The CDR3 region has the DNA TGTGCCAGCAGCTTAGGATCAGGGACGAACACTGAAGCTTTCTTT. Translation gives CASSLGSGTNTEAFF. The full variable domain, its missing parts supplied by reference TRBV7-8 and TRBJ1-1, is GAGVSQSPRYKVAKRGQDVALRCDPISGHVSLFWYQQALGQGPEFLTYFQNEAQLDKSGLPSDRFFAERPEGSVSTLKIQRTQQEDSAVYLCASSLGSGTNTEAFFGQGTRLTVV.

The chain employs TRBV20-1 and TRBJ1-6, with 7 bases matching TRBD1. In germline, CDR1 is DFQATT, CDR2 SNEGSKA (reference sequence). Losses at the gene ends were 3 bases for V and 8 bases for J; bases not matched to a gene: 19. The CDR3 consists of 18 residues. The CDR3 region has the DNA TGCAGTGCTAGTCGTTCCACCCCGGGACAGACCACCTATTCACCCCTCCACTTT. Encoded protein: CSASRSTPGQTTYSPLHF.

The V call is TRBV19, the J call TRBJ1-5, with D tentatively TRBD1 (6 bases). CDR3 length equals 15 residues. Germline V gene lookup returns CDR1 LNHDA and CDR2 SQIVND (reference sequence). Between the trimmed V and J ends, which lost 7 bases and 4 bases, there was a span of 17 bases. CDR3 residues: CASTVGRGGNQPQHF. CDR3 nucleotides: TGTGCCAGTACGGTGGGCAGGGGTGGGAATCAGCCCCAGCATTTT.

The J gene is TRBJ2-3, the V gene TRBV10-1; 7 bases match TRBD1. This CDR3 comprises 15 residues. V shed 5 bases, J shed 2 bases, and the junction held 7 bases outside the gene matches. Germline V gene data show CDR1 as WNHNN and CDR2 as SYGVQD (reference sequence). CDR3 loop: CASSRTGHNTDTQYF. CDR3 nucleotides: TGCGCCAGCAGTCGGACAGGCCACAACACAGATACGCAGTATTTT.

This chain uses TRBV4-1 with TRBJ2-7; D gene ambiguous. The CDR3 runs to 13 residues. Per the germline V gene, CDR1 is MGHRA and CDR2 is YSYEKL. The V gene lost 3 bases and the J gene lost 6 bases, with 12 bases spanning the gap. As DNA, the CDR3 is TGCGCCAGCAGCCAGGCGCCATATACCGAGCAGTACTTC. This gives the protein CASSQAPYTEQYF.

This chain links TRBV18 with TRBJ1-2; perhaps TRBD1 as D (5 bases). Trimming pared 4 bases from V and 6 bases from J, leaving 21 bases between. Germline assignment: CDR1 KGHSH and CDR2 LQKENI. The CDR3 runs to 16 residues. The CDR3 loop is CASSRESGSGINGYTF. CDR3 DNA: TGTGCCAGCTCACGGGAATCAGGGTCGGGGATAAATGGCTACACCTTC. The entire variable domain, with the rest obtained from reference TRBV18 and TRBJ1-2, is as follows: NAGVMQNPRHLVRRRGQEARLRCSPMKGHSHVYWYRQLPEEGLKFMVYLQKENIIDESGMPKERFSAEFPKEGPSILRIQQVVRGDSAAYFCASSRESGSGINGYTFGSGTRLTVV.

CDR3: CASSFRDSYEQYF. In DNA, the CDR3 is TGTGCCAGCAGTTTTCGGGACTCCTACGAGCAGTACTTC. The V and J genes are TRBV12-3 or TRBV12-4 and TRBJ2-7; D may be TRBD2 (5 bases). V lost 3 bases to trimming and J lost 0 bases, with 6 bases between them. The CDR3 spans 13 residues.